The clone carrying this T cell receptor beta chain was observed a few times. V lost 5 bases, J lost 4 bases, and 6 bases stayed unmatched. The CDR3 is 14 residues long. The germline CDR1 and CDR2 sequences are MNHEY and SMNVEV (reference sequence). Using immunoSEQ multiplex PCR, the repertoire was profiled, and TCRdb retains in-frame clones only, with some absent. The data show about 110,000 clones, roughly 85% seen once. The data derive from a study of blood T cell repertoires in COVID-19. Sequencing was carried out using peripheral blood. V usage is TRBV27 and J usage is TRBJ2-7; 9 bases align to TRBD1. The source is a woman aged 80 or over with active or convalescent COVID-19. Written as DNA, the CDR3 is TGTGCCAGCAGTGCCCGACAGGGGGTGTACGAGCAGTACTTC. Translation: CASSARQGVYEQYF.